The 17 T cell receptor beta chains in this list originate from one sample, sequenced in a study of blood T cell repertoires in COVID-19. Data came from immunoSEQ multiplex PCR; TCRdb stores just in-frame clones and leaves some out. The data show 150,000 to 200,000 clones, 75% to 90% seen once. The sample was PBMCs or T cells enriched from blood (not recorded which). All receptors come from a middle-aged man who had recovered from COVID-19.

The V gene is TRBV6-5, the J gene TRBJ2-7; perhaps TRBD1 as D (5 bases). The CDR3 extends over 15 amino acids. Between the trimmed V and J ends, which lost 7 bases and 3 bases, there was a span of 19 bases. Germline CDR1 and CDR2: MNHEY and SVGAGI. The CDR3 protein is CASTKVGQNSYEQYF. CDR3 DNA: TGTGCCAGCACAAAGGTCGGACAAAATAGCTACGAGCAGTACTTC.

This sequence joins TRBV2 and TRBJ2-1, with 10 bases identical to TRBD2. CDR3 size: 19 residues. The V gene end was trimmed by 7 bases and the J gene end by 1 base; junction bases not matched to a gene: 16. Germline V lookup: CDR1 SNHLY, CDR2 FYNNEI. The CDR3 protein is CASKGGTAGGVPSYNEQFF. The CDR3 coding sequence is TGTGCCAGCAAGGGGGGTACAGCGGGAGGGGTCCCTTCCTACAATGAGCAGTTCTTC. Looking up the rest from reference TRBV2 and TRBJ2-1 gives the full variable domain: EPEVTQTPSHQVTQMGQEVILRCVPISNHLYFYWYRQILGQKVEFLVSFYNNEISEKSEIFDDQFSVERPDGSNFTLKIRSTKLEDSAMYFCASKGGTAGGVPSYNEQFFGPGTRLTVL.

The J gene is TRBJ2-5, the V gene TRBV18; TRBD2 might be the D (5 bases). The CDR3 consists of 14 residues. V was cut by 5 bases and J by 4 bases, with 14 bases left in between. Germline V gene sequence: CDR1 KGHSH, CDR2 LQKENI. The CDR3 is CASSIRTLTETQYF. In DNA form, the CDR3 reads TGTGCCAGCTCAATCAGGACTCTCACAGAGACCCAGTACTTC.

The genes are TRBV27 and TRBJ2-6, with TRBD1 matching 10 bases. Trimming cost V 6 bases and J 3 bases; bases outside gene matches: 8. The CDR3 spans 17 residues. Per the germline V gene, CDR1 is MNHEY and CDR2 is SMNVEV (reference sequence). CDR3 sequence: CASRRGQGQGGANVLTF. CDR3 nucleotide sequence: TGTGCCAGCAGAAGGGGACAGGGGCAAGGTGGGGCCAACGTCCTGACTTTC.

The chain employs TRBV28 and TRBJ2-7; D possibly corresponds to TRBD1 (6 bases). V was shortened by 5 bases and J by 6 bases, with 20 bases between the two germline ends. CDR1 is MDHEN, CDR2 SYDVKM, per germline. There are 15 residues in the CDR3. The CDR3 region has the DNA TGTGCCAGCAGTCCAGCCATAACAGGGAGACGCGAGCAGTACTTC. It codes for CASSPAITGRREQYF.

This chain links TRBV5-1 with TRBJ2-3, with 8 bases that match TRBD2. Germline V gene sequence: CDR1 SGHRS, CDR2 YFSETQ. This CDR3 has 16 residues. Trimming cost V 3 bases and J 3 bases; bases outside gene matches: 9. CDR3 loop: CASSYTGREVTDTQYF. CDR3 nucleotides: TGCGCCAGCAGCTATACGGGGCGGGAGGTTACAGATACGCAGTATTTT.

This clone was detected only a few times. CDR3 sequence (DNA): TGCAGTGCTAGTACAGACGGTGCAACTAATGAAAAACTGTTTTTT. This translates into CSASTDGATNEKLFF. The rearrangement uses TRBV20-1 and TRBJ1-4; no definite D call. The CDR3 covers 15 residues. V lost 3 bases, J lost 0 bases, and 11 bases lay in between. CDR1 is DFQATT and CDR2 is SNEGSKA in the germline V gene (reference sequence).

The chain couples TRBV30 to TRBJ2-1; 10 bases line up with TRBD2. The J segment lost 6 bases and the V segment lost 5 bases, leaving 10 bases of the junction unmatched. The germline V gene has CDR1 GTSNPN and CDR2 SVGIG (reference sequence). This CDR3 has 15 amino acids. This chain's CDR3 is CAWDLPGLASNEQFF. The CDR3 DNA is TGTGCCTGGGACCTACCGGGACTAGCGTCCAATGAGCAGTTCTTC.

The chain employs TRBV6-2 or TRBV6-3 and TRBJ1-5; D gene unclear. V was cut by 5 bases and J by 9 bases, with 26 bases left in between. CDR1 is MNHEY and CDR2 is SVGEGT in the germline V gene. This CDR3 contains 17 residues. The DNA for the CDR3 is TGTGCCAGCAGTGATCTAGTCGCGGGTGGAAGACCGAGGCCCCAGCATTTT. Protein: CASSDLVAGGRPRPQHF.

This chain connects TRBV3-1 (or the pseudogene TRBV3-2) to TRBJ2-7; no clear D gene. Germline V gene sequence: CDR1 LGHDT, CDR2 YNNKEL (reference sequence). This CDR3 is built from 13 residues. V lost 1 base, J lost 3 bases, and 7 bases lay in between. DNA of the CDR3: TGTGCCAGCAGCCAAGTTTCGGGCTACGAGCAGTACTTC. Its translation: CASSQVSGYEQYF.

This clone was counted a single time. J is TRBJ2-7 and V is TRBV11-2; maybe TRBD2 (5 bases). CDR3 length equals 13 residues. Between the trimmed V and J ends, which lost 2 bases and 4 bases, there was a span of 9 bases. The germline gives CDR1 SGHAT, CDR2 FQNNGV. DNA of the CDR3: TGTGCCAGCAGCTTACAGGCGGGTTACGAGCAGTACTTC. It yields the protein CASSLQAGYEQYF.

The chain recombines TRBV7-3 with TRBJ2-2; D ambiguous. Between the trimmed V and J ends, which lost 1 base and 1 base, there was a span of 7 bases. The CDR3 sequence is 15 residues long. CDR1 is SGHTA, CDR2 FQGTGA, per germline. CDR3 region: CASSLITGNTGELFF. The CDR3 region has the DNA TGTGCCAGCAGCTTAATTACCGGGAACACCGGGGAGCTGTTTTTT.

The chain joins TRBV12-5 to TRBJ2-7, with 7 bases identical to TRBD1. The V gene's germline CDR1 is LGHNT and CDR2 FRNRAP. CDR3 length equals 14 residues. The V segment lost 5 bases and the J segment 7 bases; nucleotides outside the gene matches: 11. CDR3 residues: CASGQPSGGTEQYF. In DNA form, the CDR3 reads TGTGCTAGTGGTCAACCTTCAGGGGGAACGGAGCAGTACTTC.

This clone was recorded only once. The chain carries TRBV27 and TRBJ1-1; tentative D call: TRBD1 (5 bases). Looked up from germline, CDR1 is MNHEY and CDR2 is SMNVEV (reference sequence). The CDR3 consists of 13 residues. The V end lost 4 bases, the J end lost 4 bases, and 10 bases lay between the germline ends. In DNA, the CDR3 is TGTGCCAGCAGTTGGTCAGGGCGCACTGAAGCTTTCTTT. Encoded protein: CASSWSGRTEAFF.

This sequence joins TRBV28 and TRBJ1-5, with D possibly matching TRBD1 (6 bases). The CDR3 has 15 amino acids. Between the trimmed V and J ends, which lost 6 bases and 0 bases, there was a span of 12 bases. Germline V gives CDR1 MDHEN, CDR2 SYDVKM. CDR3 amino acids: CASRTQGYSNQPQHF. As DNA, the CDR3 is TGTGCCAGCAGGACACAGGGTTATAGCAATCAGCCCCAGCATTTT.

This clone was observed a single time. The CDR3 nucleotides read TGTGCCAGTAGTACACAGGCGACGAACACTGAAGCTTTCTTT. This codes for CASSTQATNTEAFF. The chain is built from TRBV19 and TRBJ1-1, with a tentative D call TRBD1 (5 bases). Trimming removed 4 bases from V and 1 base from J, with 10 bases in between. Germline V gene lookup returns CDR1 LNHDA and CDR2 SQIVND (reference sequence). This CDR3 comprises 14 residues.

This clone was observed once. The J gene is TRBJ2-3, the V gene TRBV27; 7 bases match TRBD2. The CDR3 has 16 amino acids. Trimming at V came to 5 bases and at J to 0 bases, leaving 8 bases not matched to a gene. In germline, CDR1 is MNHEY, CDR2 SMNVEV (reference sequence). The CDR3 coding sequence is TGTGCCAGCAGTCCCCCGGGGGGACCTAGCACAGATACGCAGTATTTT. It translates to CASSPPGGPSTDTQYF.